This T cell receptor (beta chain) was recovered during a study of post-analysis software for immune sequencing data. Each TCR beta cDNA library carried unique molecular identifiers. MiXCR was run by TCRdb on the PCR reads, yielding one entry per CDR3 protein. The repertoire includes approximately 400,000 distinct CDR3 sequences, around a third of them detected once, and around an eighth sits in the top ten. This clonotype was counted only a few times. The sequenced material came from blood. The receptor's source is a girl aged 10 to 17 with multiple sclerosis.

The DNA for the CDR3 is TGTGCCAGCAGATCCCGGACAGGGGGCGCGGGCACAGATACGCAGTATTTT. Amino acid sequence: CASRSRTGGAGTDTQYF. V gene TRBV27 combines with J gene TRBJ2-3; the match to TRBD1 covers 11 bases. This CDR3 contains 17 residues. With 6 bases clipped from V and 1 base from J, the junction kept 9 bases outside the gene matches. Per germline, CDR1 MNHEY and CDR2 SMNVEV (reference sequence).